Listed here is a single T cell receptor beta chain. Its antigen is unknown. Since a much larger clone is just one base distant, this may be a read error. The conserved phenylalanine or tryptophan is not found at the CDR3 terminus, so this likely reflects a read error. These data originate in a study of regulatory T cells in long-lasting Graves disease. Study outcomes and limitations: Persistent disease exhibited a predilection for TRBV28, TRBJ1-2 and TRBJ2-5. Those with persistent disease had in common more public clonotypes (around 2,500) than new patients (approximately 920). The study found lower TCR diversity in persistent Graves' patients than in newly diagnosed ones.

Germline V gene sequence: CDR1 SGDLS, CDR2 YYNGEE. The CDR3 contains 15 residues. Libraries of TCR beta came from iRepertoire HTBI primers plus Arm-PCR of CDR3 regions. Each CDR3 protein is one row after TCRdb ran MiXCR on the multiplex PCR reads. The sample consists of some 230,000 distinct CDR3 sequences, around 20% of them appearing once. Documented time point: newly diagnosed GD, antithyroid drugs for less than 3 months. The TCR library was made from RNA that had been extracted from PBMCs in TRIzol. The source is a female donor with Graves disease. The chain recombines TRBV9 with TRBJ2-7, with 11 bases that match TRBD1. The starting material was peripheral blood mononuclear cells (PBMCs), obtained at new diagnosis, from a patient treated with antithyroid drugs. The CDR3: CASSQGQGGAYEQYL. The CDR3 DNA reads TGCGCCAGCAGCCAGGGACAGGGGGGTGCCTACGAGCAGTACTTG.